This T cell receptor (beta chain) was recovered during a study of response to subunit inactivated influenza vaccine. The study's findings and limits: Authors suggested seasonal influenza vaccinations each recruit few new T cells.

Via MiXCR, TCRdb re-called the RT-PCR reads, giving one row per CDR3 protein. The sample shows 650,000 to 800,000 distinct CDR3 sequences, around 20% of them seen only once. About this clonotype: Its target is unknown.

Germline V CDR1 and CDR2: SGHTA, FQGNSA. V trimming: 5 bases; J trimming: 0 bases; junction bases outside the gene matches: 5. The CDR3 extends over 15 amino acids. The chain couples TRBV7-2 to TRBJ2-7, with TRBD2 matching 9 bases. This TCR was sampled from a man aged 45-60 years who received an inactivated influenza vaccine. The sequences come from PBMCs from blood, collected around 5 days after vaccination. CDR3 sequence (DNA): TGTGCCAGCAGCCCCCTAGCGGGGATCTCCTACGAGCAGTACTTC. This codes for CASSPLAGISYEQYF.